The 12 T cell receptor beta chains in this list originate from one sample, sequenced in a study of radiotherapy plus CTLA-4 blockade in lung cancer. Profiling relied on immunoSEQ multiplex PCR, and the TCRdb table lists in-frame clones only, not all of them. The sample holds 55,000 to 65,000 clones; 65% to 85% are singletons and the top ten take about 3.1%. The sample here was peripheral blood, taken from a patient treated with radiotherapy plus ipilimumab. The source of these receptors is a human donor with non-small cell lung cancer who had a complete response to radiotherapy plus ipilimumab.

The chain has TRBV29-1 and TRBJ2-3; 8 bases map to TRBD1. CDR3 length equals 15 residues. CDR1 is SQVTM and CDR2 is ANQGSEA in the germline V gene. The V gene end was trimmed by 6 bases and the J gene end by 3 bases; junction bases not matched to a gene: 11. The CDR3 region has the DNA TGCAGCGTAACCCTCCGGGACAGGCCTACAGATACGCAGTATTTT. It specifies CSVTLRDRPTDTQYF.

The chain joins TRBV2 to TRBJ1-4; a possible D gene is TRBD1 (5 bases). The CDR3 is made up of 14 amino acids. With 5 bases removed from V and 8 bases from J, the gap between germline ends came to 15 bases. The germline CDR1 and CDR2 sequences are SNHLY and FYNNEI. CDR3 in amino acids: CASSPQGTGEKLFF. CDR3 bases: TGTGCCAGCAGTCCCCAGGGCACCGGCGAAAAACTGTTTTTT.

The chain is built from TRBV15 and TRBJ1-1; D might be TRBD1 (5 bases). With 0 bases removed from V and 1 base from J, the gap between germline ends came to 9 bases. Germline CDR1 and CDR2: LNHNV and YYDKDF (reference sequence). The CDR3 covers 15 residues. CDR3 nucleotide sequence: TGTGCCACCAGCAGAGATAGAACAGGGAACACTGAAGCTTTCTTT. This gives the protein CATSRDRTGNTEAFF.

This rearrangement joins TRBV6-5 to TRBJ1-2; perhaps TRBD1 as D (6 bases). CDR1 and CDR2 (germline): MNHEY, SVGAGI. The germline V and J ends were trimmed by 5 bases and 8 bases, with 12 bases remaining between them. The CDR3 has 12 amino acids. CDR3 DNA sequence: TGTGCCAGCAGTCGCCCCCAGGGGGGCTACACCTTC. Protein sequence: CASSRPQGGYTF.

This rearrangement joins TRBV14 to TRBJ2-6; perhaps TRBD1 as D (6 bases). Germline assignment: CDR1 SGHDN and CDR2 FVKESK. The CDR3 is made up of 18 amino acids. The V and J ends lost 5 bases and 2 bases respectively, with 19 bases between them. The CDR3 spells CASSSQGRGIAGANVLTF. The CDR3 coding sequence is TGTGCCAGCAGCAGCCAAGGCAGGGGTATAGCTGGGGCCAACGTCCTGACTTTC.

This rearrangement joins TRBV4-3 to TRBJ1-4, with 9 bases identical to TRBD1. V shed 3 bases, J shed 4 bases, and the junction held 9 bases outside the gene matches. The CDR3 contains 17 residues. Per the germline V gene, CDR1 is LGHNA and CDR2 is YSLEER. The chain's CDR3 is CASSHTTGGAGNEKLFF. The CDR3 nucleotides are TGCGCCAGCAGCCACACCACAGGGGGCGCGGGTAATGAAAAACTGTTTTTT.

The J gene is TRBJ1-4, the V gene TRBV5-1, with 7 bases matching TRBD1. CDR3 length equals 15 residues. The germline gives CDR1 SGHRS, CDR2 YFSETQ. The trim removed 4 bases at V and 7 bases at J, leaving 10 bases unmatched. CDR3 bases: TGCGCCAGCAGCCCGACAGGGAAGGGTATTGAAAAACTGTTTTTT. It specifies CASSPTGKGIEKLFF.

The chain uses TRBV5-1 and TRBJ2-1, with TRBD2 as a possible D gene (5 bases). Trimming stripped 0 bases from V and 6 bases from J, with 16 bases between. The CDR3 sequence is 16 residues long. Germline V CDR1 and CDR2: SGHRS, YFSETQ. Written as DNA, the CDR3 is TGCGCCAGCAGCTTGGGTTGGACCCTAGAGGGCAATGAGCAGTTCTTC. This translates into CASSLGWTLEGNEQFF.

The CDR3 sequence is CASSLTPLTQETQYF. The CDR3, as DNA: TGCGCCAGCAGCTTAACACCTCTCACCCAAGAGACCCAGTACTTC. This chain links TRBV5-1 with TRBJ2-5; D remains ambiguous. Germline CDR1 and CDR2: SGHRS and YFSETQ. Trimming stripped 2 bases from V and 1 base from J, with 12 bases between. This CDR3 is 15 amino acids long. The whole variable domain, filled in from reference TRBV5-1 and TRBJ2-5, reads KAGVTQTPRYLIKTRGQQVTLSCSPISGHRSVSWYQQTPGQGLQFLFEYFSETQRNKGNFPGRFSGRQFSNSRSEMNVSTLELGDSALYLCASSLTPLTQETQYFGPGTRLLVL.

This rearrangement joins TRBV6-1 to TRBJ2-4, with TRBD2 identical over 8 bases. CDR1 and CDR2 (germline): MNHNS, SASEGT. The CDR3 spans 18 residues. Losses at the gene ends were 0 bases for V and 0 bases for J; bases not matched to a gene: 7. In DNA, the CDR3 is TGTGCCAGCAGTGAAGCACTAGCGGTACACTTAGCCAAAAACATTCAGTACTTC. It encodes CASSEALAVHLAKNIQYF.

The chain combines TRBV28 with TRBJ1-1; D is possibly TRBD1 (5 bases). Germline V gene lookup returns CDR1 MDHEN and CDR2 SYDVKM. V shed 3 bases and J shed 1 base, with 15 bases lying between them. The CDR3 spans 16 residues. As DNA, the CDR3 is TGTGCCAGCAGTTTTGGAACAGGCCTGGAGAACACTGAAGCTTTCTTT. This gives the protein CASSFGTGLENTEAFF. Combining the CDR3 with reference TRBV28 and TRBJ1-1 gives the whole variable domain DVKVTQSSRYLVKRTGEKVFLECVQDMDHENMFWYRQDPGLGLRLIYFSYDVKMKEKGDIPEGYSVSREKKERFSLILESASTNQTSMYLCASSFGTGLENTEAFFGQGTRLTVV.

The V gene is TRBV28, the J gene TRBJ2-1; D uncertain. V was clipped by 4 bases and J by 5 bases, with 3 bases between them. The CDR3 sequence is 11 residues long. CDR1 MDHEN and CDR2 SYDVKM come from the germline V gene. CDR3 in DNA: TGTGCCAGCAGTTCAGACAATGAGCAGTTCTTC. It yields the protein CASSSDNEQFF.